The source of this T cell receptor (beta chain) is a study of PD-L1 blockade in urothelial cancer. Study overall: Every 3 weeks, patients received intravenous atezolizumab 1,200 mg, beginning 2014.

Clones were read by immunoSEQ multiplex PCR, and TCRdb kept only the in-frame ones, dropping some. The sample has under 30,000 clones, around 87% seen once; the top ten hold 3.1%. CDR1 is LNHDA and CDR2 is SQIVND in the germline V gene (reference sequence). With 4 bases removed from V and 0 bases from J, the gap between germline ends came to 9 bases. CDR3 length equals 14 residues. The gene calls are TRBV19 and TRBJ1-1, with a possible D match to TRBD1 (5 bases). Sample: PBMCs, taken around atezolizumab (anti-PD-L1) treatment. The sequence was obtained from a man aged 45-65 years with urothelial cancer. The CDR3 DNA follows: TGTGCCAGTAGTAAAACAGGTGTGAACACTGAAGCTTTCTTT. Protein sequence: CASSKTGVNTEAFF.